This TCR beta chain was captured in a study of cytomegalovirus exposure and HLA in healthy donors. With V trimmed by 10 bases and J by 8 bases, 6 bases remained unmatched. The CDR3 has 12 amino acids. Germline V lookup: CDR1 MNHNS, CDR2 SASEGT. On this clone itself: Antigen: not known.

Overall study results and limits: An analysis was carried out at a later point. It showed that HLA-associated TCR beta chains were more clonally expanded than equally common non-associated chains. Reportedly, a later analysis found an Asian-associated ancestry cluster had fewer N-insertions than the approximately 700-donor mean.

Primers for the PCR totalled 60 Vbeta and 13 Jbeta. Measured with immunoSEQ multiplex PCR; TCRdb has only the in-frame clones, and not every one. The table lists around 190,000 clones, about four fifths of them singletons, with 1.5% to 2% in the top ten. The specimen sequenced was PBMCs. The rearrangement uses TRBV6-1 and TRBJ1-3; 9 bases are a match to TRBD1. This TCR derives from a man aged 18 to 35 in good health and CMV-seronegative. CDR3 amino acids: CATRDRAYTIYF. The DNA of the CDR3 is TGTGCCACCCGGGACAGGGCGTACACCATATATTTT.